Below, 11 T cell receptor beta chains from the same sample are listed, as sequenced in a study of cytomegalovirus exposure and HLA in healthy donors. PCR amplification relied on 60 Vbeta primers (plus 13 Jbeta primers). The protocol was immunoSEQ multiplex PCR, while the TCRdb copy is restricted to in-frame clones and leaves out a portion. The sample lists about 160,000 clones; around four fifths were seen once. What was sequenced was PBMCs. The receptor source for this set is a woman in her twenties or thirties in good health and CMV-seronegative.

This chain links TRBV4-1 with TRBJ1-1, with a weak D call TRBD1 (5 bases). Germline V gene lookup returns CDR1 MGHRA and CDR2 YSYEKL. This CDR3 contains 12 residues. Deletions cut 8 bases from V and 5 bases from J, with 12 bases between. The CDR3 reads CASSTGGTEAFF. The CDR3 nucleotides are TGCGCCAGCTCCACTGGGGGGACTGAAGCTTTCTTT.

The table lists this clone with a few counts. The V call is TRBV5-6, the J call TRBJ1-4; D ambiguous. Trimming shortened V by 1 base and J by 8 bases, and 12 bases separated the two germline ends. The length of the CDR3 is 14 residues. Germline V CDR1 and CDR2: SGHDT, YYEEEE. The CDR3 sequence is CASSLSGREEKLFF. In DNA form, the CDR3 reads TGTGCCAGCAGCTTGAGTGGGAGGGAAGAAAAACTGTTTTTT.

The rearrangement joins TRBV5-1 to TRBJ1-3, with D unresolved. This CDR3 comprises 15 residues. V lost 2 bases to trimming and J lost 2 bases, with 11 bases between them. Germline values: CDR1 SGHRS, CDR2 YFSETQ. The CDR3 nucleotides read TGCGCCAGCAGCTTTAAAGGAGAGACTGGAAACACCATATATTTT. Amino acids: CASSFKGETGNTIYF.

This clone showed up just a few times. The V call is TRBV6-1, the J call TRBJ2-7; TRBD1 aligns across 10 bases. V was pared by 6 bases and J by 3 bases, with 5 bases of the junction left unmatched. The germline V gene encodes CDR1 MNHNS and CDR2 SASEGT. This CDR3 has 14 amino acids. The DNA of the CDR3 is TGTGCCAGCAGCGGGACAGGGGCCGTCTACGAGCAGTACTTC. Protein: CASSGTGAVYEQYF.

This clone appeared a few times. The rearrangement joins TRBV28 to TRBJ2-7; TRBD2 aligns across 9 bases. The CDR3 sequence is 15 residues long. The germline CDR1 and CDR2 sequences are MDHEN and SYDVKM. Trimming cost V 2 bases and J 5 bases; bases outside gene matches: 7. The CDR3 is CASSLAGGPLNEQYF. The CDR3 bases are TGTGCCAGCAGTTTAGCGGGGGGGCCCTTAAACGAGCAGTACTTC.

With regard to this clone: The sample contains more than one DNA sequence encoding this CDR3. The CDR3 DNA sequence: TGTGCCAGCCGCCAGGGAGGAGGTGGAAACACCATATATTTT. Translating gives CASRQGGGGNTIYF. V is TRBV27 and J is TRBJ1-3, with D perhaps TRBD1 (5 bases). The CDR3 contains 14 residues. V lost 8 bases and J lost 3, with 14 bases in between. Germline V gene data show CDR1 as MNHEY and CDR2 as SMNVEV (reference sequence).

This rearrangement joins TRBV20-1 to TRBJ1-1; D gene unclear. There are 11 residues in the CDR3. CDR1 DFQATT and CDR2 SNEGSKA come from the germline V gene (reference sequence). Trimming removed 1 base at V and 6 bases at J, with 6 bases between. The DNA for the CDR3 is TGCAGTGCTAGAGTCACAGCTGAAGCTTTCTTT. The encoded protein is CSARVTAEAFF.

This chain joins TRBV7-2 and TRBJ2-7; D call uncertain. Germline V lookup: CDR1 SGHTA, CDR2 FQGNSA. The CDR3 length is 12 residues. The germline V and J ends were trimmed by 5 bases and 4 bases, with 9 bases remaining between them. The CDR3 DNA reads as TGTGCCAGCAGCCGACAAGCTTACGAGCAGTACTTC. Its protein is CASSRQAYEQYF.

This clone was seen only a few times. The chain employs TRBV6-1 and TRBJ2-1, with 14 bases aligning to TRBD2. V was clipped by 2 bases and J by 9 bases; unmatched bases: 6. The CDR3 runs to 16 residues. Germline V lookup: CDR1 MNHNS, CDR2 SASEGT. CDR3 protein: CASSERTGLAGGEQFF. For the CDR3, the DNA is TGTGCCAGCAGTGAACGTACCGGACTAGCGGGGGGTGAGCAGTTCTTC.

The V and J genes are TRBV6-1 and TRBJ1-1; D call uncertain. In germline, CDR1 is MNHNS, CDR2 SASEGT. V lost 2 bases and J lost 7, with 8 bases in between. The CDR3 runs to 12 residues. This CDR3 reads CASSEFQIEAFF. The CDR3 region has the DNA TGTGCCAGCAGTGAATTCCAGATTGAAGCTTTCTTT.

The chain has TRBV6-1 and TRBJ2-2; 10 nucleotides match TRBD2. CDR3 length equals 15 residues. The ends lost 2 bases at V and 6 bases at J; junction bases unmatched: 3. Germline CDR1 and CDR2: MNHNS and SASEGT. CDR3 DNA sequence: TGTGCCAGCAGTGAACTAGCGGGGGTGGCCGGGGAGCTGTTTTTT. It translates to CASSELAGVAGELFF.